The present TCR beta chain was sequenced within a study of T cell clonotyping in hematopoietic cell transplantation. On this clone: What it binds is not known.

The CDR3 totals 16 residues. CDR1 and CDR2 (germline): SGHDN, FVKESK. The V gene end was trimmed by 2 bases and the J gene end by 5 bases; junction bases not matched to a gene: 9. Method: immunoSEQ multiplex PCR; TCRdb's copy keeps in-frame clones and lacks some. Of about 15,000 clones in the sample, 60% to 85% were seen once. Study-wide results and limits: No sorting was done, leaving CD4 and CD8 contributions mixed. Recipient TCR diversity dropped after transplant; expanded clonotypes rose from day 30 to 180. Few recipient clonotypes overlapped donors; over 95% were de novo at given depth.

This receptor was taken from a woman aged 60-75 years in good health. Some clones in this sample may be carry-over from other donors' samples. The chain couples TRBV14 to TRBJ2-3; 8 bases match TRBD2. The material sequenced was peripheral blood mononuclear cells. DNA for the CDR3: TGTGCCAGCAGCCAATTTGCGGGGGGCGGTGGAGATACGCAGTATTTT. Amino acids: CASSQFAGGGGDTQYF.